This T cell receptor (beta chain) stems from a study of T cell changes during pregnancy in multiple sclerosis. V gave up 7 bases and J gave up 4 bases, with 20 bases separating them. This CDR3 is built from 15 residues. Germline lookup yields CDR1 SNHLY and CDR2 FYNNEI. The repertoire was sequenced with immunoSEQ multiplex PCR; TCRdb's copy has only in-frame clones and lacks some. The repertoire includes roughly 71,000 clones, about 94% of them detected once, and approximately 1.6% sits in the top ten. This sample comprised peripheral blood, obtained in the first trimester of pregnancy. The receptor comes from a female donor in good health, enrolled as a control in a pregnancy study. This chain connects TRBV2 to TRBJ2-7; weak D call: TRBD2 (6 bases). CDR3 bases: TGTGCCAGCACCCTGTTAGCGGAGATAGATTACGAGCAGTACTTC. Protein: CASTLLAEIDYEQYF.